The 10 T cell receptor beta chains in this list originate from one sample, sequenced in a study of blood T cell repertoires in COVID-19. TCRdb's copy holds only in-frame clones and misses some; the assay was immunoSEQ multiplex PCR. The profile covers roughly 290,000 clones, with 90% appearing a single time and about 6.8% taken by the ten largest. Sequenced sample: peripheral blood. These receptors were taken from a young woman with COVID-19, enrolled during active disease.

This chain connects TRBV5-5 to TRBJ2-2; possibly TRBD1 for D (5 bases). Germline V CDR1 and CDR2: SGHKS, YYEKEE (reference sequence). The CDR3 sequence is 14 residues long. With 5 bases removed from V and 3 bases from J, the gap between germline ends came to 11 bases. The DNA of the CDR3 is TGTGCCAGCAGATACGGACACTACACCGGGGAGCTGTTTTTT. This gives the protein CASRYGHYTGELFF.

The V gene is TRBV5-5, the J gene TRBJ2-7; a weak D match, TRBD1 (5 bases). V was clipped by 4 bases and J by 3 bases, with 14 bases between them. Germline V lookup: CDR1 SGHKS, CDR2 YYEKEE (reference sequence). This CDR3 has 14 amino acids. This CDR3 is CASSLRSDSYEQYF. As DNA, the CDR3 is TGTGCCAGCAGCCTTCGTTCAGACAGCTACGAGCAGTACTTC.

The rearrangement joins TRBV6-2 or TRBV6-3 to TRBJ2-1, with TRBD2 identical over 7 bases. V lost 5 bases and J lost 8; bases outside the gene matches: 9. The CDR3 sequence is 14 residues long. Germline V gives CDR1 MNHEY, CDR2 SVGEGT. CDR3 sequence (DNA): TGTGCCAGCAGTCCCTGGACTAGAGGCGATGAGCAGTTCTTC. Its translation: CASSPWTRGDEQFF.

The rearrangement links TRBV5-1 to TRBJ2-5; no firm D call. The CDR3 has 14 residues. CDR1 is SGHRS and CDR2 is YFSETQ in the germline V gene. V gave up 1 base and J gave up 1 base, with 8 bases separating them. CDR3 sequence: CASSLKDSQETQYF. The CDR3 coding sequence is TGCGCCAGCAGCTTGAAAGACTCCCAAGAGACCCAGTACTTC. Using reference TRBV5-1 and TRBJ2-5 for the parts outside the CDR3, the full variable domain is KAGVTQTPRYLIKTRGQQVTLSCSPISGHRSVSWYQQTPGQGLQFLFEYFSETQRNKGNFPGRFSGRQFSNSRSEMNVSTLELGDSALYLCASSLKDSQETQYFGPGTRLLVL.

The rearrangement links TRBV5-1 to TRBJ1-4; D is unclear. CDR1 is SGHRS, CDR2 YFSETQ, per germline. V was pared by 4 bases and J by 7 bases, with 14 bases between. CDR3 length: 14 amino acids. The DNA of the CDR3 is TGCGCCAGCAGCGCAGACGGAACGGGTGAAAAACTGTTTTTT. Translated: CASSADGTGEKLFF.

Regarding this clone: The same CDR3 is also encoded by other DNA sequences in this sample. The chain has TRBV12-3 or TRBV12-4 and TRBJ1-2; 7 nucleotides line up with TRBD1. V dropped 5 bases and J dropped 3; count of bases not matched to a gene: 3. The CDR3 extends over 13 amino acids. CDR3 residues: CASSRDRDYGYTF. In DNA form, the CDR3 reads TGTGCCAGCAGTCGAGACAGGGACTATGGCTACACCTTC.

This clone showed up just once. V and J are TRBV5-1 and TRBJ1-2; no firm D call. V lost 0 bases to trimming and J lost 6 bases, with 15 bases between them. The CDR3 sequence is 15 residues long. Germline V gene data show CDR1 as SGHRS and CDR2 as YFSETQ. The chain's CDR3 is CASSLVEELADGYTF. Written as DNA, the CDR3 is TGCGCCAGCAGCTTGGTGGAGGAATTGGCCGATGGCTACACCTTC.

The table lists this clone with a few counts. The CDR3 here is CASSSEREQFF. The CDR3, as DNA: TGTGCCAGCAGCTCTGAGCGGGAGCAGTTCTTC. V gene TRBV7-9 combines with J gene TRBJ2-1; a possible D gene is TRBD2 (5 bases). The CDR3 has 11 residues. Trimming removed 4 bases at V and 10 bases at J, with 8 bases between. Germline CDR1 and CDR2: SEHNR and FQNEAQ (reference sequence).

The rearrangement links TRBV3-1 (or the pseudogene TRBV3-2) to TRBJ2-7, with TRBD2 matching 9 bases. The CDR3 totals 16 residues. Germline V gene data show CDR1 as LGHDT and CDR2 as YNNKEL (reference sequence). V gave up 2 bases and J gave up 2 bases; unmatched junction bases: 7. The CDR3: CASSQMAVAGAYEQYF. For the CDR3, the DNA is TGTGCCAGCAGCCAAATGGCGGTAGCGGGGGCCTACGAGCAGTACTTC.

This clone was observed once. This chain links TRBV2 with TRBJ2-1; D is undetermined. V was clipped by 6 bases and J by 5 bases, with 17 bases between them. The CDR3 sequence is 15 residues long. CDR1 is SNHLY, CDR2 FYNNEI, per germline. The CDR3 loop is CASRRSVAYNNEQFF. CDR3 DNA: TGTGCCAGCAGACGCAGCGTTGCCTATAACAATGAGCAGTTCTTC.